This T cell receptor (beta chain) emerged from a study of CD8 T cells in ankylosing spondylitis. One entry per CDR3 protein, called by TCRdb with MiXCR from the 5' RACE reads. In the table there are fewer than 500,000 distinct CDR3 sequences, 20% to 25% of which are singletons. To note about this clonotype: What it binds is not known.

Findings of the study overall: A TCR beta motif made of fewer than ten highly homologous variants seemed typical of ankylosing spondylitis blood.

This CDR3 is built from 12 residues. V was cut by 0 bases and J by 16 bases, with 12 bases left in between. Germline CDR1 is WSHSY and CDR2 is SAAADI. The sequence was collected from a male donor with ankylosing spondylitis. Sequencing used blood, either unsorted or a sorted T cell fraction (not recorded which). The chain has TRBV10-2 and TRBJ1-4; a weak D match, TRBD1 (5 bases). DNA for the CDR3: TGCGCCAGCAGTGAGTCTGGGACCCCTGCGTTTTTT. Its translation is CASSESGTPAFF.